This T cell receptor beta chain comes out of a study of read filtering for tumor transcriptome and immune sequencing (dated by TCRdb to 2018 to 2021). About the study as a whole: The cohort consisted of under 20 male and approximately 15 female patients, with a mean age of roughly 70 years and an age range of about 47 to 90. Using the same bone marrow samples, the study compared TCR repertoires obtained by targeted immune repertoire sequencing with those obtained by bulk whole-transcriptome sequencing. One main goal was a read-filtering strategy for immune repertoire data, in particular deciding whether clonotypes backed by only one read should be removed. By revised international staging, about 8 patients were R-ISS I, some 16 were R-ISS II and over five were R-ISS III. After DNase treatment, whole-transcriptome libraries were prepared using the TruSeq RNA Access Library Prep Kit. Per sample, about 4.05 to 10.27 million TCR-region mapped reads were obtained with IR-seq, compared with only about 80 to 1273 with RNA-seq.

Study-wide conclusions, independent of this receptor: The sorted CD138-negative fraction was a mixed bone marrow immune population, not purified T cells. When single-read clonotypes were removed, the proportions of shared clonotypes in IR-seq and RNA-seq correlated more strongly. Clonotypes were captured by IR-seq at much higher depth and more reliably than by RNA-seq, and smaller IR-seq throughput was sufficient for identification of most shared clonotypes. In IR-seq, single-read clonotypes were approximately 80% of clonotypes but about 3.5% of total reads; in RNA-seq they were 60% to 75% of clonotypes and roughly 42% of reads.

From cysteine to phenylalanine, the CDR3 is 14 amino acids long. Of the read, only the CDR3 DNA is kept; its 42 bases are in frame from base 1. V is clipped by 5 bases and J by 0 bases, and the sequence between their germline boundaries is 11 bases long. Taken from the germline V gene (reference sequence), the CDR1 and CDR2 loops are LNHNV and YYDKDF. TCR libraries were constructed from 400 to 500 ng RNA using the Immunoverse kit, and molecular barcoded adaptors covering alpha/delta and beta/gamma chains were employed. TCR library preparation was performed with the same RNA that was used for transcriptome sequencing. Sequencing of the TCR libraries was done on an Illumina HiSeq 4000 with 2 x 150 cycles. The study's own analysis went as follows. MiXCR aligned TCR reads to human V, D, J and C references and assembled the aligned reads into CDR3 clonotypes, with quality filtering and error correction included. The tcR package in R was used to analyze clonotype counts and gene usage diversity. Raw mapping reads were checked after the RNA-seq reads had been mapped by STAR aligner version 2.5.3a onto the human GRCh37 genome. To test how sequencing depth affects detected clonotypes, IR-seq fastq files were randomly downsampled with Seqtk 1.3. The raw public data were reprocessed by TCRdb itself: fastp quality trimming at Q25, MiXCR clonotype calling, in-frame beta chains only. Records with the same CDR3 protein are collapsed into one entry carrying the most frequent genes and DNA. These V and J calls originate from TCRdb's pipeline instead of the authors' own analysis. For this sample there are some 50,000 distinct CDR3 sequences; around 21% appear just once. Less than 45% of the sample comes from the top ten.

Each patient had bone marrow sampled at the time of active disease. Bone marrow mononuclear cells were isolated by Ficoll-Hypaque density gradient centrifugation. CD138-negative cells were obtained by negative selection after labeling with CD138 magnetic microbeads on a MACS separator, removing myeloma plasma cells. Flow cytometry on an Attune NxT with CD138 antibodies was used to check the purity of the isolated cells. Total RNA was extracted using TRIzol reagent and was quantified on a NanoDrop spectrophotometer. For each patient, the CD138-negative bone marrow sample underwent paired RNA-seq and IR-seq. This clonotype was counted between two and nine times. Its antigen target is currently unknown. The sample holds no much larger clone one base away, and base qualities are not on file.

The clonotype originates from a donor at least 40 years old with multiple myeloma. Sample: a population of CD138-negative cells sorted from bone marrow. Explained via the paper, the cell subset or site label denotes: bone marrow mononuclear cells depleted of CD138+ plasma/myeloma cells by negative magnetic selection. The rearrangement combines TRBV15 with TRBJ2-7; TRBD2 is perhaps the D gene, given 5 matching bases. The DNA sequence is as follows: TGTGCCACCAGCCAGGACTGGTTCTCCTACGAGCAGTACTTC. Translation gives CATSQDWFSYEQYF.